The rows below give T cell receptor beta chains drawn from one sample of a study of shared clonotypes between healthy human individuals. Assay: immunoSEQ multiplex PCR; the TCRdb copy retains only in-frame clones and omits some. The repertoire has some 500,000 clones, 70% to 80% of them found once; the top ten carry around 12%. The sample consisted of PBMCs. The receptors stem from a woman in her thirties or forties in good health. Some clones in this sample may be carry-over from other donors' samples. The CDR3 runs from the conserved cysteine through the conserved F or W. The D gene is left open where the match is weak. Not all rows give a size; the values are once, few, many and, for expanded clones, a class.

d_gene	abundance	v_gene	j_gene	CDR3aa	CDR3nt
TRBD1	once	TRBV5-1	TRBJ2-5	CASKRQGRETQYF	TGCGCCAGCAAACGACAGGGTCGGGAGACCCAGTACTTC
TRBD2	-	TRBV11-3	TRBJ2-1	CASSLEGLAGDNEQFF	TGTGCCAGCAGCTTAGAGGGACTAGCGGGAGACAATGAGCAGTTCTTC
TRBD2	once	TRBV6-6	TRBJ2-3	CATRRLAGTDTQYF	TGTGCCACCCGGAGACTAGCGGGCACAGATACGCAGTATTTT
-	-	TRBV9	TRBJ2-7	CASSVEAFGQTGEQYF	TGTGCCAGCAGCGTAGAGGCCTTTGGGCAAACGGGGGAGCAGTACTTC
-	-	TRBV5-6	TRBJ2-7	CASSSIGDPSYEQYF	TGTGCCAGCAGCTCGATAGGGGACCCCTCCTACGAGCAGTACTTC
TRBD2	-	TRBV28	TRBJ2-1	CASSPRLAGESEQFF	TGTGCCAGCAGTCCAAGACTAGCGGGAGAGTCTGAGCAGTTCTTC
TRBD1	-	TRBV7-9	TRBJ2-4	CASSRDRGLNIQYF	TGTGCCAGCAGCCGTGACAGGGGGCTGAACATTCAGTACTTC
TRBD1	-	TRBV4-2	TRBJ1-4	CASSLPRQGGDEKLFF	TGTGCCAGCAGCCTCCCCCGACAGGGAGGTGATGAAAAACTGTTTTTT
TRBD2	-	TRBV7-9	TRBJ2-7	CASSLAPSLAVEQYF	TGTGCCAGCAGCTTAGCGCCCAGCCTAGCGGTCGAGCAGTACTTC
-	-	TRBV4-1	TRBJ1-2	CASSAPGRNYGYTF	TGCGCCAGCAGTGCCCCGGGGAGAAACTATGGCTACACCTTC
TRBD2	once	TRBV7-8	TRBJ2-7	CASSLPTGGVSYEQYF	TGTGCCAGCAGCTTACCGACGGGGGGGGTCTCCTACGAGCAGTACTTC
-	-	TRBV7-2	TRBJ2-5	CASSLEPGRTQETQYF	TGTGCCAGCAGCTTAGAACCGGGACGGACCCAAGAGACCCAGTACTTC
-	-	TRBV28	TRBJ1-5	CASSFRNQPQHF	TGTGCCAGCAGTTTTCGTAATCAGCCCCAGCATTTT
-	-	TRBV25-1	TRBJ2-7	CVSRGARRGYEQYF	TGTGTCAGCAGAGGGGCCCGCAGGGGCTACGAGCAGTACTTC
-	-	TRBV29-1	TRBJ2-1	CSVVVAPSYNEQFF	TGCAGCGTTGTAGTAGCGCCCTCCTACAATGAGCAGTTCTTC
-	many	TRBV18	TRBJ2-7	CASSPSSYEQYF	TGTGCCAGCTCTCCCAGCTCCTACGAGCAGTACTTC
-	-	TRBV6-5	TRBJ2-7	CASSYPTGEQYF	TGTGCCAGCAGTTACCCCACAGGGGAGCAGTACTTC
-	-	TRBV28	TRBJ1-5	CASSLRGGNNQPQHF	TGTGCCAGCAGTTTACGGGGGGGGAACAATCAGCCCCAGCATTTT
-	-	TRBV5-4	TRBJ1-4	CASSLDPGRKEKLFF	TGTGCCAGCAGCTTGGATCCGGGGAGGAAAGAAAAACTGTTTTTT
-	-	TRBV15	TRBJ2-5	CATSPQGQETQYF	TGTGCCACCAGCCCACAGGGTCAAGAGACCCAGTACTTC
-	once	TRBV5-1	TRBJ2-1	CASSFGSGRYNEQFF	TGCGCCAGCAGCTTTGGGAGCGGAAGATACAATGAGCAGTTCTTC
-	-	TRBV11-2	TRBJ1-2	CASTEGNDYGYTF	TGTGCCAGCACAGAGGGAAACGACTATGGCTACACCTTC